This TCR beta chain emerged from a study of CD8 T cells in ankylosing spondylitis. Study-level findings and limits: Reported data indicate significant enrichment of disease-linked clones within matched ankylosing spondylitis synovial fluid. Seven or eight highly homologous variants made up a TCR beta motif, and this motif appeared characteristic of ankylosing spondylitis blood. Past studies reported some motif variants in reactive arthritis synovial fluid and blood. Disease-linked clones, CD8+, were relatively rare in peripheral blood.

TCRdb re-analysed the 5' RACE reads in MiXCR, keeping a single row per CDR3 protein. This table holds just over 150,000 distinct CDR3 sequences, approximately 20% found once. Trimming took off 3 bases at V and 2 bases at J, with 15 bases between the two ends. There are 15 residues in the CDR3. Germline CDR1 is SQVTM and CDR2 is ANQGSEA. In regard to this clonotype: The antigen is not known.

The specimen sequenced was blood, either unsorted or a sorted T cell fraction (not recorded which). The receptor was isolated from a male donor with ankylosing spondylitis or in good health (not recorded which). The rearrangement joins TRBV29-1 to TRBJ2-3, with a possible D match to TRBD1 (6 bases). The CDR3 sequence is CSVEYVDRTTDTQYF. The CDR3 DNA follows: TGCAGCGTTGAGTATGTTGACAGGACCACAGATACGCAGTATTTT.